This section outlines one T cell receptor beta chain sequence together with its context. What it recognizes is unknown. The entry originates in a study of early T cells in non-severe SARS-CoV-2 infection. Across the whole study: Sequencing of bulk RNA from unsorted whole blood was done, without chain pairing. General study points: Sequences matched to VDJdb favored anti-spike CD8 responses, while private and CD4 specificities were missed.

This CDR3 has 14 residues. The germline V and J ends were trimmed by 2 bases and 3 bases, with 11 bases remaining between them. CDR1 is MDHEN and CDR2 is SYDVKM in the germline V gene. TCRdb called the 5' RACE reads again in MiXCR, with one record for every CDR3 protein. The repertoire holds almost 85,000 distinct CDR3 sequences, over 10% seen once, with 2.6% in the top ten. The source is an adult who was a healthcare worker with PCR-confirmed SARS-CoV-2 infection or an uninfected control (not recorded which). Sequenced input: whole blood. The chain is built from TRBV28 and TRBJ2-7; D perhaps matches TRBD2 (6 bases). CDR3 residues: CASSLAQGLYEQYF. Here the CDR3 DNA reads TGTGCCAGCAGTTTAGCTCAGGGACTCTACGAGCAGTACTTC.